Each of the 10 T cell receptor beta chains below was sequenced from the same sample in a study of CD8+CD57+ T cells in acquired aplastic anemia. Template material for TCR beta VDJ and CDR3 profiling consisted of genomic DNA. TCRdb reanalysed the reads using MiXCR and keeps one entry per CDR3 protein. This table has over 150,000 distinct CDR3 sequences, approximately 48% appearing once. Patients who underwent sequencing had shown CD8+CD57+ cell expansion by flow cytometry. The specimen sequenced was sorted CD4+, CD8+, or CD8+CD57+ T cells (not recorded which) from PBMCs. The receptors derive from a human donor with aplastic anemia.

V is TRBV7-7 and J is TRBJ2-2; D is unclear. The V and J ends lost 0 bases and 0 bases respectively, with 2 bases between them. In germline, CDR1 is SSHAT, CDR2 FNYEAQ (reference sequence). This CDR3 has 14 residues. CDR3 nucleotide sequence: TGTGCCAGCAGCTTAGCTCCGAACACCGGGGAGCTGTTTTTT. Protein sequence: CASSLAPNTGELFF.

J is TRBJ1-6 and V is TRBV2; D unresolved. V lost 3 bases, J lost 7 bases, and 19 bases lay in between. Germline values: CDR1 SNHLY, CDR2 FYNNEI. This CDR3 region has 17 residues. The CDR3 loop is CASSEHPRPVWNSPLHF. The CDR3 nucleotides read TGTGCCAGCAGTGAGCACCCTCGGCCGGTTTGGAATTCACCCCTCCACTTT.

A few counts support this clonotype. The chain is built from TRBV7-9 and TRBJ1-1, with no clear D. This CDR3 has 13 residues. With 2 bases removed from V and 4 bases from J, the gap between germline ends came to 8 bases. Germline V gives CDR1 SEHNR, CDR2 FQNEAQ (reference sequence). CDR3 residues: CASSLSMVTEAFF. For the CDR3, the DNA is TGTGCCAGCAGCTTAAGTATGGTCACTGAAGCTTTCTTT.

This sequence joins TRBV6-1 and TRBJ2-7, with 11 bases aligning to TRBD1. The CDR3 extends over 13 amino acids. Looked up from germline, CDR1 is MNHNS and CDR2 is SASEGT. CDR3 amino acids: CAGTGGSAYEQYF. The CDR3 DNA is TGTGCGGGGACAGGGGGTTCAGCCTACGAGCAGTACTTC.

This chain joins TRBV7-9 and TRBJ2-5; tentatively, D is TRBD1 (5 bases). This CDR3 is built from 13 residues. The germline V gene has CDR1 SEHNR and CDR2 FQNEAQ (reference sequence). Trimming stripped 4 bases from V and 1 base from J, with 7 bases between. This CDR3 is CASSSDTQETQYF. The CDR3 DNA sequence: TGTGCCAGCAGCTCGGACACCCAAGAGACCCAGTACTTC.

This clonotype was recorded a few times. The rearrangement uses TRBV19 and TRBJ2-7; 8 positions agree with TRBD2. The CDR3 consists of 15 residues. J was trimmed by 2 bases and V by 5 bases; bases with no gene match: 8. CDR1 is LNHDA, CDR2 SQIVND, per germline (reference sequence). The CDR3 sequence is CASSPERGNPYEQYF. CDR3 sequence (DNA): TGTGCCAGTAGTCCCGAGCGGGGGAATCCCTACGAGCAGTACTTC.

As regards this clonotype: This may stem from a read error, because a much larger clone lies one nucleotide away. The chain has TRBV13 and TRBJ2-7; 7 bases are a match to TRBD2. There are 16 residues in the CDR3. Germline trimming cut 2 bases from V and 2 bases from J; bases unmatched to any gene: 9. Germline lookup yields CDR1 PRHDT and CDR2 FYEKMQ (reference sequence). CDR3 coding DNA: TGTGCCAGCAGCTTACGAGGGAGGGGATCTCCCTACGAGCAGTACTTC. Amino acid sequence: CASSLRGRGSPYEQYF.

The sample holds many counts of this clonotype. In DNA form, the CDR3 reads TGCGCCAGCAGCTTGGCGGTGGGGAGGGTCACTGAAGCTTTCTTT. Translation: CASSLAVGRVTEAFF. The V gene is TRBV5-1, the J gene TRBJ1-1; no clear D. Trimming removed 0 bases from V and 4 bases from J, with 13 bases in between. The germline V gene has CDR1 SGHRS and CDR2 YFSETQ. The CDR3 runs to 15 residues.

This clonotype was detected only once. V and J are TRBV19 and TRBJ1-1; 9 positions agree with TRBD1. In germline, CDR1 is LNHDA, CDR2 SQIVND (reference sequence). Germline trimming cut 6 bases from V and 4 bases from J; bases unmatched to any gene: 6. This CDR3 spans 14 amino acids. CDR3 sequence (DNA): TGTGCCAGTAGGGACCGGGACAGGGTCACTGAAGCTTTCTTT. Translating it yields CASRDRDRVTEAFF.

J is TRBJ2-6 and V is TRBV24-1; 7 bases are a match to TRBD1. The CDR3 has 21 amino acids. V shed 3 bases, J shed 0 bases, and the junction held 16 bases outside the gene matches. Germline V CDR1 and CDR2: KGHDR, SFDVKD. The CDR3 loop is CATSDPGGVPGLCSGANVLTF. CDR3 DNA sequence: TGTGCCACCAGTGATCCAGGGGGAGTCCCCGGGCTGTGCTCTGGGGCCAACGTCCTGACTTTC.